This TCR beta chain was documented in a study of blood T cell repertoires in COVID-19 (TCRdb year 2020). About the full investigation: Samples from collaborators originated in the United States, Italy and Spain and spanned both the acute and convalescent phases of COVID-19. The prospective study material was composed of cDNA or gDNA derived from T cells, B-cell-depleted T cells, or PBMCs. The dataset comprised deeply sampled blood TCRbeta repertoires from subjects exposed to, actively infected with, or recovered from COVID-19. The repertoires were made available in a free public database intended to serve as a resource for research on the immune response to SARS-CoV-2. The samples were drawn from two sources: the first 160 participants of the ongoing ImmuneRACE study, and 950 to 1,500 subjects contributed by 6 global collaborators. Nearly every sample came with metadata listing a de-identified subject ID, COVID-19 status, age in years and sex. Where available, HLA class I and class II types were taken from metadata supplied by the sample provider and were not determined by assay-based typing. The paper as a whole reports these results and caveats: The amount of clinical and demographic metadata varied by source and participant and was provided uncurated.

TCRbeta CDR3 regions were amplified from genomic DNA by means of the immunoSEQ Assay, a bias-controlled multiplex PCR. Concerning the study's data processing: The number of nucleated cells in each sample was estimated from the amplification of reference gene primers within the assay. Sequence reads were collapsed and filtered to measure the absolute abundance of every unique TCRbeta CDR3 rearrangement. For each sample, productive Simpson clonality was calculated by taking the square root of Simpson's diversity index across productive rearrangements. TCRdb mirrors the immuneACCESS table, restricted to in-frame sequences. Some clones are absent from its copies; in checked studies, under half trace to an unresolved V gene, and the reason for the others is unknown. V and J calls and clone size are given by that table; D and trimming were obtained from the DNA. The sample table records about 100,000 clones; 80% to 90% of these occur just once. The ten largest clones add up to 5% of the sample.

This clone has only one observation. This receptor's antigen is unknown. Base qualities were left out, and no much larger clone turns up one base away. The collaborating institutions used their own protocols to collect whole blood in K2EDTA tubes. For TCRbeta analysis, collaborator samples were shipped as frozen whole blood, as isolated PBMCs, or as DNA extracted from either sample type. Sequencing was performed on peripheral blood. The source of this sequence is a human donor in a cohort sampled during active COVID-19.

In nucleotides, the sequence is TGCAGTGCTAGTGAGAGACTAGCGGGCCTAGCCAAAAACATTCAGTACTTC. Its protein is CSASERLAGLAKNIQYF. This sequence uses TRBV20-1 and TRBJ2-4; TRBD2 fits 10 bases in the junction. Relative to germline, V is missing 3 bases and J is missing 0 bases, with 8 bases of the junction outside any gene match. The CDR3, from cysteine to phenylalanine, totals 17 residues. Left in the record is the CDR3 DNA by itself, 51 bases read in frame from the first base. CDR1 DFQATT and CDR2 SNEGSKA are derived from the germline V gene (reference sequence).